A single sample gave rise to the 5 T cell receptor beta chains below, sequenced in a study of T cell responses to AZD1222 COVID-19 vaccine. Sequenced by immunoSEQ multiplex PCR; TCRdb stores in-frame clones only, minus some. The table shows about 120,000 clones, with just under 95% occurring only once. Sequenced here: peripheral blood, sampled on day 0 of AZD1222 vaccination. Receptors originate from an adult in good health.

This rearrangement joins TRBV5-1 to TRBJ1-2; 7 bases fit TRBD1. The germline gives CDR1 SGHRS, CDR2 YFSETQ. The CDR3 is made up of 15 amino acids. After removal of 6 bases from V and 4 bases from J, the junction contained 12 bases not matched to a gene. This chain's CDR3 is CASTPGGTGAYGYTF. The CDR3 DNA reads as TGCGCCAGCACCCCTGGAGGAACAGGGGCCTATGGCTACACCTTC.

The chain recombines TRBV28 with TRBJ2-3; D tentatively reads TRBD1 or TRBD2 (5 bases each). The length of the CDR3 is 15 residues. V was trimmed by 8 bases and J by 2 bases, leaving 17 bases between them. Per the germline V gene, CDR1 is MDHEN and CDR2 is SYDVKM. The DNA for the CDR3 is TGTGCCAGCGGGCTAGGGGATCGGGACACAGATACGCAGTATTTT. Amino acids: CASGLGDRDTDTQYF.

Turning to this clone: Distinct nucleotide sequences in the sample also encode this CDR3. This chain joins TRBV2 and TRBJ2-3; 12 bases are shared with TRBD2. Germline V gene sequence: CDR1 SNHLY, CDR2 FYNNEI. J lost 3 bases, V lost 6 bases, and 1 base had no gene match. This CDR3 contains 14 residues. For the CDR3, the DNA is TGTGCCAGCAGGACTAGCGGGAGTACAGATACGCAGTATTTT. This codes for CASRTSGSTDTQYF.

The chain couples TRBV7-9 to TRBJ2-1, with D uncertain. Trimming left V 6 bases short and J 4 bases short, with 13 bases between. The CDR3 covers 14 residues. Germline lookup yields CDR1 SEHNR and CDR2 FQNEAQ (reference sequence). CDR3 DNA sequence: TGTGCCAGCAGGAGGTCAGAGACTTACAATGAGCAGTTCTTC. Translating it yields CASRRSETYNEQFF.

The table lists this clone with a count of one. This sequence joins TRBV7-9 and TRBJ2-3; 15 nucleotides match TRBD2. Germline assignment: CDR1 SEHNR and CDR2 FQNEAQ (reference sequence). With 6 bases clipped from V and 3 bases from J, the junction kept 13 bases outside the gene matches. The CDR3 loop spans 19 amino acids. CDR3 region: CASRPGLAGGLELTDTQYF. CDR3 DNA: TGTGCCAGCAGGCCAGGACTAGCGGGAGGGCTTGAGTTGACAGATACGCAGTATTTT.